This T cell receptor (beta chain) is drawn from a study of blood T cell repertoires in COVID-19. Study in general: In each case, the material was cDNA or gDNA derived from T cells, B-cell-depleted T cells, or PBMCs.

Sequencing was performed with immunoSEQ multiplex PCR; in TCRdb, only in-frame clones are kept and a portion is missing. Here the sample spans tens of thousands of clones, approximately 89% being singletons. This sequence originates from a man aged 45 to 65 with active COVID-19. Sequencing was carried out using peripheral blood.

The CDR3: CASSPQVFSYEQYF. Written as DNA, the CDR3 is TGCGCCAGCAGCCCGCAGGTATTTTCCTACGAGCAGTACTTC. The chain is built from TRBV4-3 and TRBJ2-7; D gene unclear. The CDR3 sequence is 14 residues long. CDR1 and CDR2 from the germline V gene are LGHNA and YSLEER. V shed 4 bases and J shed 1 base, with 11 bases lying between them.